The T cell receptor beta chain under discussion was sequenced for a study of tumor and adjacent non-tumor tissue in lung cancer. Study-level information: Aged roughly 30 to 85 years, patients included about 11 men and about 5 women with stage I to III disease. Each sample yielded about 4.17 million productive TCRbeta reads on average. Findings and caveats of the study: Normal lung showed higher cumulative top 100 clone frequency than tumor. TCR diversity was significantly greater in tumor than normal lung tissue.

Three rounds of nested PCR, following a modified ARM-PCR protocol, produced the TCRbeta library. TCRdb analysed the multiplex PCR reads with MiXCR anew, one entry per CDR3 protein. The profile covers approximately 68,000 distinct CDR3 sequences, with about 77% appearing a single time and 35% to 55% taken by the ten largest. With respect to this clonotype: The antigen remains unidentified. The junction and the germline gene differ at one end; a read error may be behind it.

The template was RNA from unsorted bulk tissue. More than 3 cm separated this lung sample from the edge of the tumor. CDR3 length equals 19 residues. The rearrangement links TRBV12-3 or TRBV12-4 to TRBJ2-6; 8 bases map to TRBD1. Sequencing input: distant non-tumor lung tissue. The sequence came from a man aged 60 to 69 with non-small cell lung cancer. Written as DNA, the CDR3 is TGTGACAGCAGGCAGACGAGACAGGGGACCATCTCTGGGGCCAACGTCCTGACTTTC. This translates into CDSRQTRQGTISGANVLTF.